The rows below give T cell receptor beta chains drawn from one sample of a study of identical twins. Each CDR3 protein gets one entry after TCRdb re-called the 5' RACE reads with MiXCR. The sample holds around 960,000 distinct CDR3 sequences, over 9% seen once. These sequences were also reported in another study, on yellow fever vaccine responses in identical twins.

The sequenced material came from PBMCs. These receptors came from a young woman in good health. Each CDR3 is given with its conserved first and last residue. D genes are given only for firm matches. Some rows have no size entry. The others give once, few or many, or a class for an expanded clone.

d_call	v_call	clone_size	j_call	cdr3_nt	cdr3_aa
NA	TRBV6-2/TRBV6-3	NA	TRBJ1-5	TGTGCCAGCTCCCGGGCGGAGTATAGCAATCAGCCCCAGCATTTT	CASSRAEYSNQPQHF
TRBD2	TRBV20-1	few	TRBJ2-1	TGCAGTGGAACACTAGCGGGAAAAAGGAATGAGCAGTTCTTC	CSGTLAGKRNEQFF
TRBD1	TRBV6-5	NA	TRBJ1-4	TGTGCCAGCAGTTCAACAGGGGGTTCTAATGAAAAACTGTTTTTT	CASSSTGGSNEKLFF
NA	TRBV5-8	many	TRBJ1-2	TGTGCCAGCAGCCCTTATGGGAATATAAACTATGGCTACACCTTC	CASSPYGNINYGYTF
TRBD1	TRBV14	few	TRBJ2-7	TGTGCCAGCAGCCATTACTCGGGACAGGGTTACGAGCAGTACTTC	CASSHYSGQGYEQYF
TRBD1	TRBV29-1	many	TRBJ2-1	TGCAGCGTCGACACTAAACAGGGGGCGGTTGAGCAGTTCTTC	CSVDTKQGAVEQFF
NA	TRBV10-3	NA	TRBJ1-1	TGTGCCATCAGTGGCCCGGGGCTGACCACTGAAGCTTTCTTT	CAISGPGLTTEAFF
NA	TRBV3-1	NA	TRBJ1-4	TGTGCCAGCAGCTACCGGACGGGCACTAATGAAAAACTGTTTTTT	CASSYRTGTNEKLFF
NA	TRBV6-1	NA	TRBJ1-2	TGTGCCAGCAGTGAGAGGACCGTGGGGGATGGCTACACCTTC	CASSERTVGDGYTF
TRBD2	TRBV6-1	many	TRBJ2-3	TGTGCCAGCAAGACCGGGACTAGCGGGAGTTTTCCTAGCACAGATACGCAGTATTTT	CASKTGTSGSFPSTDTQYF